The 16 T cell receptor beta chains reported below all come from one sample, sequenced in a study of blood T cell repertoires in COVID-19. This table comes from immunoSEQ multiplex PCR, and its TCRdb copy is limited to in-frame clones, with some not included. The data show around 280,000 clones, with approximately 90% seen just once and 2.2% held by the top ten. Sequencing was done on a sample of peripheral blood. The receptors were gathered from a woman aged 50 to 60 who had recovered from COVID-19.

Only one count was recorded for this clone. The chain uses TRBV18 and TRBJ2-1, with 7 positions matching TRBD2. This CDR3 contains 15 residues. J gave up 3 bases and V 6 bases, and 8 bases lay outside the gene matches. In germline, CDR1 is KGHSH, CDR2 LQKENI. The CDR3 loop reads CASSPGPSGYNEQFF. Here the CDR3 DNA reads TGTGCCAGCTCCCCGGGGCCTAGCGGCTACAATGAGCAGTTCTTC. The full variable domain, rest sourced from reference TRBV18 and TRBJ2-1, is NAGVMQNPRHLVRRRGQEARLRCSPMKGHSHVYWYRQLPEEGLKFMVYLQKENIIDESGMPKERFSAEFPKEGPSILRIQQVVRGDSAAYFCASSPGPSGYNEQFFGPGTRLTVL.

The chain employs TRBV9 and TRBJ1-6; 7 bases line up with TRBD1. Germline V gene data show CDR1 as SGDLS and CDR2 as YYNGEE. V shed 3 bases, J shed 14 bases, and the junction held 11 bases outside the gene matches. The CDR3 length is 14 residues. CDR3: CASSEGQSVRALHF. CDR3 DNA sequence: TGTGCCAGCAGCGAGGGACAGTCGGTCAGGGCCCTCCACTTT.

The rearrangement uses TRBV4-2 and TRBJ2-3, with D perhaps TRBD1 (6 bases). The CDR3 contains 17 residues. CDR1 is LGHNA, CDR2 YNFKEQ, per germline. V lost 2 bases and J lost 4, with 19 bases in between. For the CDR3, the DNA is TGTGCCAGCAGCCAACGTGGACAGCGGCGTGTCGCAGATACGCAGTATTTT. It codes for CASSQRGQRRVADTQYF.

The chain combines TRBV9 with TRBJ1-1; the match to TRBD1 covers 9 bases. The CDR3 runs to 15 residues. Germline V gene sequence: CDR1 SGDLS, CDR2 YYNGEE. V lost 0 bases and J lost 8; bases outside the gene matches: 8. DNA for the CDR3: TGTGCCAGCAGCGTAGTACAGGGGGCGCCCGCCGAAGCTTTCTTT. Translated: CASSVVQGAPAEAFF.

The rearrangement links TRBV7-2 to TRBJ1-5; no firm D call. CDR1 and CDR2 (germline): SGHTA, FQGNSA. Trimming shortened V by 2 bases and J by 2 bases, and 7 bases separated the two germline ends. There are 14 residues in the CDR3. The CDR3 loop is CASSLRRGNQPQHF. CDR3 DNA: TGTGCCAGCAGCTTACGGCGGGGCAATCAGCCCCAGCATTTT.

V usage is TRBV30 and J usage is TRBJ1-1; D is ambiguous. The germline CDR1 and CDR2 sequences are GTSNPN and SVGIG (reference sequence). The CDR3 loop spans 12 amino acids. The V gene lost 2 bases and the J gene lost 10 bases, with 14 bases spanning the gap. CDR3 DNA: TGTGCCTGGAGTCCGCGAGAGGCGGGAGCTTTCTTT. Translation: CAWSPREAGAFF. Variable domain in full (rest from reference TRBV30 and TRBJ1-1): SQTIHQWPATLVQPVGSPLSLECTVEGTSNPNLYWYRQAAGRGLQLLFYSVGIGQISSEVPQNLSASRPQDRQFILSSKKLLLSDSGFYLCAWSPREAGAFFGQGTRLTVV.

V is TRBV7-2 and J is TRBJ2-7; 10 bases fit TRBD2. The CDR3 has 15 residues. Trimming cost V 1 base and J 3 bases; bases outside gene matches: 3. The V gene's germline CDR1 is SGHTA and CDR2 FQGNSA. The CDR3 bases are TGTGCCAGCAGCTTAGGACTAGCGGGCGGCTACGAGCAGTACTTC. It specifies CASSLGLAGGYEQYF.

CDR3 coding DNA: TGTGCCAGCAGCGGGGGCCGGGACAGGGGCTACGAGCAGTACTTC. Amino acids: CASSGGRDRGYEQYF. The V gene is TRBV7-9, the J gene TRBJ2-7; 10 bases agree with TRBD1. This CDR3 comprises 15 residues. V was pared by 5 bases and J by 3 bases, with 7 bases of the junction left unmatched. CDR1 and CDR2 from the germline V gene are SEHNR and FQNEAQ (reference sequence).

This clone has only a few counts. The gene calls are TRBV7-2 and TRBJ2-5; 10 bases align to TRBD2. The germline gives CDR1 SGHTA, CDR2 FQGNSA. This CDR3 is built from 15 residues. Trimming removed 2 bases from V and 3 bases from J; junction bases left unmatched: 3. Here the CDR3 reads CASSLSGLAEETQYF. CDR3 sequence (DNA): TGTGCCAGCAGCTTAAGCGGACTAGCGGAAGAGACCCAGTACTTC.

The chain uses TRBV18 and TRBJ1-3, with D perhaps TRBD1 (6 bases). The CDR3 extends over 15 amino acids. In germline, CDR1 is KGHSH, CDR2 LQKENI. V lost 3 bases and J 5 bases, leaving 14 bases between the germline ends. This CDR3 is CASSPAQGVRNTIYF. Written as DNA, the CDR3 is TGTGCCAGCTCACCGGCACAGGGCGTTAGAAACACCATATATTTT.

This clone occurred once. The rearrangement links TRBV11-3 to TRBJ2-1; D gene ambiguous. Germline-derived CDR1 and CDR2 are SGHNT and YENEEA. The V and J ends lost 5 bases and 2 bases respectively, with 10 bases between them. The CDR3 has 14 residues. CDR3: CASSPGPAYNEQFF. CDR3 nucleotides: TGTGCCAGCAGCCCTGGGCCAGCCTACAATGAGCAGTTCTTC.

The chain combines TRBV6-2 or TRBV6-3 with TRBJ2-2, with TRBD2 matching 7 bases. There are 15 residues in the CDR3. Per germline, CDR1 MNHEY and CDR2 SVGEGT. V dropped 4 bases and J dropped 5; count of bases not matched to a gene: 7. CDR3 region: CASSSLAGKTGELFF. The CDR3 DNA is TGTGCCAGCAGTTCCTTAGCGGGCAAGACCGGGGAGCTGTTTTTT.

The gene calls are TRBV6-5 and TRBJ2-1; 11 positions agree with TRBD2. There are 15 residues in the CDR3. Germline V gene sequence: CDR1 MNHEY, CDR2 SVGAGI. Trimming took 6 bases from V and 3 from J; bases not matched to a gene: 4. The CDR3 here is CASRLAGGDYNEQFF. CDR3 coding DNA: TGTGCCAGCAGGCTAGCGGGGGGAGACTACAATGAGCAGTTCTTC.

This clone was seen once. V usage is TRBV5-1 and J usage is TRBJ1-2, with D unresolved. Germline V lookup: CDR1 SGHRS, CDR2 YFSETQ. This CDR3 comprises 13 residues. V lost 4 bases and J 13 bases, leaving 20 bases between the germline ends. The CDR3, as DNA: TGCGCCAGCAGCCTCCTTCAGGACGGCCGGGGCACCTTC. Amino acid sequence: CASSLLQDGRGTF.

The chain couples TRBV6-6 to TRBJ2-1; TRBD1 agrees at 9 bases. CDR3 size: 14 residues. Germline loops: CDR1 MNHNY, CDR2 SVGAGI (reference sequence). The junction had 4 bases not matched to a gene; V was cut back by 2 bases and J by 8 bases. The CDR3 nucleotides are TGTGCCAGCAGTTACCCGGGACAGGGTGATGAGCAGTTCTTC. Translated, it gives CASSYPGQGDEQFF.

V usage is TRBV9 and J usage is TRBJ1-2, with D possibly matching TRBD1 (5 bases). The CDR3 runs 13 residues. The V and J ends lost 0 bases and 5 bases respectively, with 8 bases between them. Germline V gives CDR1 SGDLS, CDR2 YYNGEE. The CDR3 is CASSVDSGYGYTF. The CDR3 DNA follows: TGTGCCAGCAGCGTAGACTCAGGGTATGGCTACACCTTC.